What follows is one T cell receptor beta chain and its context. As yet, its antigen is unknown. The data derive from a study of shared clonotypes between healthy human individuals. Whole-study findings and limits: Naive CD4 clonotype sharing across several donors was around 5%. It was the non-shared clonotypes that had lower generation probabilities than clonotypes shared by all four donors.

Produced via immunoSEQ multiplex PCR; TCRdb's table is partial and in-frame only. Altogether about 1.1 million clones are present, 70% to 80% being singletons, with the ten largest covering almost 0.9%. This TCR was sampled from a man in his late teens or twenties in good health. Some clones in this sample may be carry-over from other donors' samples. Specimen: memory CD4+ T cells from PBMCs. Noted subset: CD45RA-negative fraction.

In DNA, the CDR3 is TGCGCCAGCAGGGATCCAGGGGGCAACTATGGCTACACCTTC. This gives the protein CASRDPGGNYGYTF. This sequence joins TRBV5-1 and TRBJ1-2, with TRBD1 identical over 8 bases. There are 14 residues in the CDR3. The trim removed 5 bases at V and 2 bases at J, leaving 5 bases unmatched. Germline CDR1 reads SGHRS; CDR2 reads YFSETQ. Variable domain in full (rest from reference TRBV5-1 and TRBJ1-2): KAGVTQTPRYLIKTRGQQVTLSCSPISGHRSVSWYQQTPGQGLQFLFEYFSETQRNKGNFPGRFSGRQFSNSRSEMNVSTLELGDSALYLCASRDPGGNYGYTFGSGTRLTVV.